This TCR beta chain came from a study of cytomegalovirus exposure and HLA in healthy donors. With regard to this clone: Its target is unknown.

Study outcomes and limitations: There were 150 to 200 TCR beta chains listed as cytomegalovirus-associated. The authors reported that TCR beta sequences could predict HLA-A and HLA-B alleles. These predictions were accurate for most subjects in the first cohort.

Primers included in the PCR were 60 Vbeta and 13 Jbeta primers. Clones were read by immunoSEQ multiplex PCR, and TCRdb kept only the in-frame ones, dropping some. The table includes under 300,000 clones, roughly 70% detected once. This CDR3 has 13 amino acids. The germline V and J ends were trimmed by 3 bases and 2 bases, with 8 bases remaining between them. Germline CDR1 is SGHDN and CDR2 is FVKESK. The origin of this receptor is a female donor in good health and CMV-seronegative. Sequencing was done on a sample of PBMCs. J is TRBJ2-7 and V is TRBV14; D is ambiguous. The CDR3 loop is CASSHGLAYEQYF. As DNA, the CDR3 is TGTGCCAGCAGCCATGGTCTAGCCTACGAGCAGTACTTC.